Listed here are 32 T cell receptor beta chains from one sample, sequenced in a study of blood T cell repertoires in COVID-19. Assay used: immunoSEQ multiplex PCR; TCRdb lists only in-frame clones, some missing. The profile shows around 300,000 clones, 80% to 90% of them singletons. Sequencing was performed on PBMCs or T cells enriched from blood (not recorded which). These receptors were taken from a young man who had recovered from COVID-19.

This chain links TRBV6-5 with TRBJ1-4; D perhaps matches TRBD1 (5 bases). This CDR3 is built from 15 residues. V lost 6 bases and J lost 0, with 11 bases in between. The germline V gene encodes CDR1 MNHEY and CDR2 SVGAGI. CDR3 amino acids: CASSSQGATNEKLFF. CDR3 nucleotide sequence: TGTGCCAGCAGCTCGCAGGGCGCAACTAATGAAAAACTGTTTTTT.

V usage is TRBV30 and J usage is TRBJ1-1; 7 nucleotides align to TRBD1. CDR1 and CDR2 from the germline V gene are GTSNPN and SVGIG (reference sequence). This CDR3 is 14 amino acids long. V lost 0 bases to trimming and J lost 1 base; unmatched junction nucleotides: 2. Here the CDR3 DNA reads TGTGCCTGGAGTGTGGGACAGCCGAACACTGAAGCTTTCTTT. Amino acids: CAWSVGQPNTEAFF.

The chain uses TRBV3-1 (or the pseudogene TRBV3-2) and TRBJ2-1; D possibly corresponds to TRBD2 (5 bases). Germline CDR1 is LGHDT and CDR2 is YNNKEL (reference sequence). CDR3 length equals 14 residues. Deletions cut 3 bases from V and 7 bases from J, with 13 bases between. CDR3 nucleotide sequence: TGTGCCAGCAGCCAGTCAACTAGTGGGAATGAGCAGTTCTTC. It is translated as CASSQSTSGNEQFF.

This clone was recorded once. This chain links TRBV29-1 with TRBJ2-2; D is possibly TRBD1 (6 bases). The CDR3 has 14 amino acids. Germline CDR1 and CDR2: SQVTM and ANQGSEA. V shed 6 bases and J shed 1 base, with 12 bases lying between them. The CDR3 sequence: CSVAGTMNTGELFF. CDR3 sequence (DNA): TGCAGCGTGGCCGGGACAATGAACACCGGGGAGCTGTTTTTT.

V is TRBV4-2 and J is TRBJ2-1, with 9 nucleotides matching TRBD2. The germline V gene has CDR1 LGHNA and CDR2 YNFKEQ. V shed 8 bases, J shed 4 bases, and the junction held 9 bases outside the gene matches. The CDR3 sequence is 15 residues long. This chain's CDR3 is CASCRLAGEYNEQFF. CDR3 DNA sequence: TGTGCCAGCTGTCGATTAGCGGGGGAATACAATGAGCAGTTCTTC.

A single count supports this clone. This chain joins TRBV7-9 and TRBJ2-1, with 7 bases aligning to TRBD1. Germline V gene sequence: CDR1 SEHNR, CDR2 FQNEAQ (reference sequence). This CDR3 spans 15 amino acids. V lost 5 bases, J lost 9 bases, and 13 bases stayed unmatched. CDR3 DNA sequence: TGTGCCAGCAGCCAAGACAGGGTAGGCCCGGGTGAGCAGTTCTTC. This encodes CASSQDRVGPGEQFF.

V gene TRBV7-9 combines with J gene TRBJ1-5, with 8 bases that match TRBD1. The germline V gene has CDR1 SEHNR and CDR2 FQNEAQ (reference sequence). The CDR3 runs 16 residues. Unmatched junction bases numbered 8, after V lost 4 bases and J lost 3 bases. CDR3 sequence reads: CASSSGAGGLNQPQHF. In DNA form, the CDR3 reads TGTGCCAGCAGCTCTGGGGCAGGGGGCCTCAATCAGCCCCAGCATTTT.

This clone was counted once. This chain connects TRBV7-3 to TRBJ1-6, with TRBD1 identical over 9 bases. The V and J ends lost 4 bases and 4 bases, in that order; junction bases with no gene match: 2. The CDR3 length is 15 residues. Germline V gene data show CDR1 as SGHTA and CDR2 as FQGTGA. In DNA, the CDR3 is TGTGCCAGCAGCTCGGGGACAGGGTATAATTCACCCCTCCACTTT. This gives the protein CASSSGTGYNSPLHF.

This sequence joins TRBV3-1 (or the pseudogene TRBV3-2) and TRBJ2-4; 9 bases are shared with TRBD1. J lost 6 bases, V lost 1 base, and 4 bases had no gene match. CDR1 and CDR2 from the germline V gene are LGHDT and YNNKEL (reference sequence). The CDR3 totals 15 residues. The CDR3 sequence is CASSQGGQGLNIQYF. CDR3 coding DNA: TGTGCCAGCAGCCAAGGGGGACAGGGTTTAAACATTCAGTACTTC.

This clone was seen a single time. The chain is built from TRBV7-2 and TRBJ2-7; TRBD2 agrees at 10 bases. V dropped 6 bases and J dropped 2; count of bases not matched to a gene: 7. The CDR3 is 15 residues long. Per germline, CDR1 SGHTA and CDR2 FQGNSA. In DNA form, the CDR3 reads TGTGCCAGCAGTGAAGGACTAGCGGTCGCCTACGAGCAGTACTTC. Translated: CASSEGLAVAYEQYF. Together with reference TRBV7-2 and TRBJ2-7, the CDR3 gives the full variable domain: GAGVSQSPSNKVTEKGKDVELRCDPISGHTALYWYRQSLGQGLEFLIYFQGNSAPDKSGLPSDRFSAERTGGSVSTLTIQRTQQEDSAVYLCASSEGLAVAYEQYFGPGTRLTVT.

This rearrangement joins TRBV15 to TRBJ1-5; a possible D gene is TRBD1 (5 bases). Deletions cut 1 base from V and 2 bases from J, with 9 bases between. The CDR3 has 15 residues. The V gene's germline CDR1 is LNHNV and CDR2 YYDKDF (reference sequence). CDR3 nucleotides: TGTGCCACCAGCAGAGCCAGGGAAGGCAATCAGCCCCAGCATTTT. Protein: CATSRAREGNQPQHF.

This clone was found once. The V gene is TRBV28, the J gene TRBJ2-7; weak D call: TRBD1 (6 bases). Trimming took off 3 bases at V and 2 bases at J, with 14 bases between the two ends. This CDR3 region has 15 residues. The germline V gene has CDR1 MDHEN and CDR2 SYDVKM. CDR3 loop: CASSFTGPLTYEQYF. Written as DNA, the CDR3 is TGTGCCAGCAGTTTCACAGGGCCCCTCACCTACGAGCAGTACTTC.

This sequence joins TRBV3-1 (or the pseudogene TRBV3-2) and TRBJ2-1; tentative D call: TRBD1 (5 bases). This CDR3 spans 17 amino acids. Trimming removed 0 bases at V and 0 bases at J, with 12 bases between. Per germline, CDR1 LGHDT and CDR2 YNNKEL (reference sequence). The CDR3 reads CASSQDGAYHSYNEQFF. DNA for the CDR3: TGTGCCAGCAGCCAAGATGGGGCCTACCACTCCTACAATGAGCAGTTCTTC.

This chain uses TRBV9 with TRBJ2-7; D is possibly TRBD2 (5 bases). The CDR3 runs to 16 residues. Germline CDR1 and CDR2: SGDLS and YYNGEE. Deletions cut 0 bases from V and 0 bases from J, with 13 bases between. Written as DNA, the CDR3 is TGTGCCAGCAGCGTAGAGGTCGGGGTCTCCTCCTACGAGCAGTACTTC. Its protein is CASSVEVGVSSYEQYF.

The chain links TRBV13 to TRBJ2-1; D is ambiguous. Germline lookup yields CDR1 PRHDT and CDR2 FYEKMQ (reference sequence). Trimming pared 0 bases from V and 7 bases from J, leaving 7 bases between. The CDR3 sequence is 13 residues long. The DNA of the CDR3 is TGTGCCAGCAGCTTAGGACCTATTAATGAGCAGTTCTTC. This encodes CASSLGPINEQFF.

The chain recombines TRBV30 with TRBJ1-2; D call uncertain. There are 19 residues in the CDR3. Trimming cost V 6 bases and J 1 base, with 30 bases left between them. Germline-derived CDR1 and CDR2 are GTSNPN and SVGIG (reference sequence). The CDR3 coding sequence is TGTGCCTGCCCCACCGGGGAGGGAATGATGGGGAACTTTAACTATGGCTACACCTTC. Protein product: CACPTGEGMMGNFNYGYTF.

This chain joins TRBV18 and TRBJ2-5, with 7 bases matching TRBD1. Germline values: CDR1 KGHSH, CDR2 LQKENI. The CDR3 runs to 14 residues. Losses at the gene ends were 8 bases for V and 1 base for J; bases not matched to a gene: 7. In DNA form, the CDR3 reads TGTGCCAGCCAAATGGACAGGAGCCAAGAGACCCAGTACTTC. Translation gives CASQMDRSQETQYF.

The CDR3 loop reads CATSAEVGDTQYF. The CDR3 coding sequence is TGTGCCACCAGTGCAGAGGTCGGGGATACGCAGTATTTT. The V and J genes are TRBV24-1 and TRBJ2-3; D is unresolved. This CDR3 is 13 amino acids long. Trimming took off 5 bases at V and 6 bases at J, with 11 bases between the two ends. Germline CDR1 reads KGHDR; CDR2 reads SFDVKD.

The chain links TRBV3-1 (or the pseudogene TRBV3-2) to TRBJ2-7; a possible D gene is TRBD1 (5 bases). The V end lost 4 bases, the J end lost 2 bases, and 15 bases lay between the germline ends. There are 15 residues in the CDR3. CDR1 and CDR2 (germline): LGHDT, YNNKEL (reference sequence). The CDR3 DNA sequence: TGTGCCAGCAGCCCCAGAAGGGGCAGGCCCTACGAGCAGTACTTC. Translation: CASSPRRGRPYEQYF.

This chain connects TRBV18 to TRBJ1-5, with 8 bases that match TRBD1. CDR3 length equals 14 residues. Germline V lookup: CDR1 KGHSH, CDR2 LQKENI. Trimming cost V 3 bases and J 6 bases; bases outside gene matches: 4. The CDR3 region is CASSPDRGGQPQHF. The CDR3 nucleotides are TGTGCCAGCTCACCCGACAGGGGAGGTCAGCCCCAGCATTTT.

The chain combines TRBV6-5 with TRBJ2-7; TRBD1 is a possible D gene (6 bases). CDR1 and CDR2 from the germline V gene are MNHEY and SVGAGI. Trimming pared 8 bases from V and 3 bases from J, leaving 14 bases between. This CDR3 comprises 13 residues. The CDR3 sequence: CASGGHTFYEQYF. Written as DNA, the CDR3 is TGTGCCAGCGGGGGACACACCTTCTACGAGCAGTACTTC.

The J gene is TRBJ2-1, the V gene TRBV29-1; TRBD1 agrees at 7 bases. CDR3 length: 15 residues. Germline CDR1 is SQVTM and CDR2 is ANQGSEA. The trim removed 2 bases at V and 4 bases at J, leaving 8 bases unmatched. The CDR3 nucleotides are TGCAGCGTTGAAAAGGGGGCGAGGGGATACAATGAGCAGTTCTTC. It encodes CSVEKGARGYNEQFF.

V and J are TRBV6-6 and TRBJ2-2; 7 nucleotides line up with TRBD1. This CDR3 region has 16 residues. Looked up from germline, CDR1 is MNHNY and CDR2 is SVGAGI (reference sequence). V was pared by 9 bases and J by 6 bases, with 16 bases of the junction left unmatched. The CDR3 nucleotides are TGTGCCAGTAGGGAAATTAGGACAGGTGACGCCGGGGAGCTGTTTTTT. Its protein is CASREIRTGDAGELFF.

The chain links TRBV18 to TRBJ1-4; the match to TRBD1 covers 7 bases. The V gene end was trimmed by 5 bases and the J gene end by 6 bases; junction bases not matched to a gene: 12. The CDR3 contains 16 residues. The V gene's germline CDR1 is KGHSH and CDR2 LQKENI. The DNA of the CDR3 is TGTGCCAGCTCAACCTCAGGATACAGGGGTTATGAAAAACTGTTTTTT. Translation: CASSTSGYRGYEKLFF.

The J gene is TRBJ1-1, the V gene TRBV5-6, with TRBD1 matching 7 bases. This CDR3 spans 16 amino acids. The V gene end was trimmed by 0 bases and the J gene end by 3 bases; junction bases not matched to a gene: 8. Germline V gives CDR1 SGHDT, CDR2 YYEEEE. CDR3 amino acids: CASSLEVGRGDTEAFF. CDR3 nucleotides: TGTGCCAGCAGCTTGGAAGTGGGCAGGGGGGACACTGAAGCTTTCTTT.

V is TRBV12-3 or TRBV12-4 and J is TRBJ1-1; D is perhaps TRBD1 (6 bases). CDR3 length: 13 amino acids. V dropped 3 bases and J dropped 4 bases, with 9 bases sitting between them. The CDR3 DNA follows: TGTGCCAGCAGTTTTCAGGGGACCACTGAAGCTTTCTTT. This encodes CASSFQGTTEAFF.

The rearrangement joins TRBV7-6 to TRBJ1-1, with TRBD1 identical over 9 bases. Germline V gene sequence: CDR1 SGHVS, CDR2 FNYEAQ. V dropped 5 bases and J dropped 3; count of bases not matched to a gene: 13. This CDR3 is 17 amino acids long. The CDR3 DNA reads TGTGCCAGCAGCATCCGGACAGGGGTGGGTCTGCACACTGAAGCTTTCTTT. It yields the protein CASSIRTGVGLHTEAFF. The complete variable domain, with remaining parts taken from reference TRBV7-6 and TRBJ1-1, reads GAGVSQSPRYKVTKRGQDVALRCDPISGHVSLYWYRQALGQGPEFLTYFNYEAQQDKSGLPNDRFSAERPEGSISTLTIQRTEQRDSAMYRCASSIRTGVGLHTEAFFGQGTRLTVV.

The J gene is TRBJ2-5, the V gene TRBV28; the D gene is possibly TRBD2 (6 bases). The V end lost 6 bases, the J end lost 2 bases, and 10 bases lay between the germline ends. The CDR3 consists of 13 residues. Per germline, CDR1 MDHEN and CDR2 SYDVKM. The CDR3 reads CASSGGSQETQYF. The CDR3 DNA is TGTGCCAGCAGCGGAGGGTCTCAAGAGACCCAGTACTTC.

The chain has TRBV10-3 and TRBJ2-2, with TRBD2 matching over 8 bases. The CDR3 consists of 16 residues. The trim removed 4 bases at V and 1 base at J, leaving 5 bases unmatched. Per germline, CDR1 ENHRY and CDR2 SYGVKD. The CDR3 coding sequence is TGTGCCATCAGTGCCCCCGGGACTAGGAACACCGGGGAGCTGTTTTTT. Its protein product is CAISAPGTRNTGELFF.

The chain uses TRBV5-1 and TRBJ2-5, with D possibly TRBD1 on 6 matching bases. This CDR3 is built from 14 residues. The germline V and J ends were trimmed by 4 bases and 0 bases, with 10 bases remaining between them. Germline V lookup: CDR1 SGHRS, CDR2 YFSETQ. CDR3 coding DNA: TGCGCCAGCAGCGTACAGGGTAACCAAGAGACCCAGTACTTC. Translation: CASSVQGNQETQYF.

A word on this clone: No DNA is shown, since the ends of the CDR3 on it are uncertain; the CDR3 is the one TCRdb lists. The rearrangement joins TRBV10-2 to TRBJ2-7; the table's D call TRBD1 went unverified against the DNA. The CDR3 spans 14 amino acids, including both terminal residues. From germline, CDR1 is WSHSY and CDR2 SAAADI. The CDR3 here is CASSFGSGSYEQYF.

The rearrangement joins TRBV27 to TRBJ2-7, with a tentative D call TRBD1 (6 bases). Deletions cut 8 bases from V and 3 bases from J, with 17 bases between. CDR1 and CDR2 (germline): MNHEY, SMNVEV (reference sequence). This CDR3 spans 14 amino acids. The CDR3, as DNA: TGTGCCAGCGCCTGGACAGTACCCTTCTACGAGCAGTACTTC. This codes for CASAWTVPFYEQYF.